The 5 T cell receptor beta chains below come from one sample, sequenced in a study of OX40 agonist ivuxolimab in advanced cancers. Sequencing used immunoSEQ multiplex PCR; TCRdb keeps in-frame clones, though not all of them. The table shows more than 60,000 clones, with around 86% occurring only once. The material sequenced was CD4+ or CD8+ T cells sorted from blood, taken in a trial of the OX40 agonist ivuxolimab. The receptor set was obtained from an adult with an advanced solid tumor such as melanoma, head and neck, liver or kidney cancer.

This clone was seen a single time. This sequence joins TRBV9 and TRBJ2-3; possibly TRBD1 for D (6 bases). The CDR3 loop spans 15 amino acids. Trimming cost V 0 bases and J 3 bases, with 11 bases left between them. Germline V gene lookup returns CDR1 SGDLS and CDR2 YYNGEE. CDR3 residues: CASSVATGTTDTQYF. In nucleotides, the CDR3 is TGTGCCAGCAGCGTAGCTACAGGGACAACAGATACGCAGTATTTT.

This clone was observed a single time. This rearrangement joins TRBV30 to TRBJ1-4; 7 positions agree with TRBD1. Per germline, CDR1 GTSNPN and CDR2 SVGIG (reference sequence). CDR3 length: 14 amino acids. J lost 4 bases, V lost 6 bases, and 8 bases had no gene match. The CDR3: CACSSGTVNEKLFF. CDR3 bases: TGTGCCTGTTCTTCCGGGACAGTTAATGAAAAACTGTTTTTT.

The CDR3 protein is CAIGQGAGEQYF. The CDR3 DNA follows: TGTGCCATTGGACAGGGGGCTGGCGAGCAGTACTTC. J is TRBJ2-7 and V is TRBV25-1; 11 bases fit TRBD1. The CDR3 extends over 12 amino acids. V trimming: 10 bases; J trimming: 6 bases; junction bases outside the gene matches: 5. Germline lookup yields CDR1 MGHDK and CDR2 SYGVNS.

CDR3 sequence reads: CASASETENSPLHF. The CDR3 DNA reads TGTGCCAGCGCCTCAGAAACCGAAAATTCACCCCTCCACTTT. This sequence joins TRBV7-9 and TRBJ1-6; D is unclear. The CDR3 is 14 residues long. Trimming took off 8 bases at V and 7 bases at J, with 15 bases between the two ends. Germline CDR1 SEHNR, CDR2 FQNEAQ (reference sequence). Combining the CDR3 with reference TRBV7-9 and TRBJ1-6 gives the whole variable domain DTGVSQNPRHKITKRGQNVTFRCDPISEHNRLYWYRQTLGQGPEFLTYFQNEAQLEKSRLLSDRFSAERPKGSFSTLEIQRTEQGDSAMYLCASASETENSPLHFGNGTRLTVT.

This clone was seen a single time. V and J are TRBV9 and TRBJ2-3; D may be TRBD2 (6 bases). Trimming stripped 4 bases from V and 1 base from J, with 22 bases between. This CDR3 region has 18 residues. Per germline, CDR1 SGDLS and CDR2 YYNGEE. The CDR3 sequence is CASSPGRTTRYRTDTQYF. CDR3 sequence (DNA): TGTGCCAGCAGCCCAGGACGGACTACAAGATATCGCACAGATACGCAGTATTTT.